This TCR beta chain comes out of a study of blood T cell repertoires in COVID-19. Turning to the study itself: PBMCs, B-cell-depleted T cells, or T cells were the source of the cDNA or gDNA that made up the material.

Germline-derived CDR1 and CDR2 are SGDLS and YYNGEE. CDR3 size: 14 residues. The ends were cut back, 0 bases at V and 11 bases at J, with 15 bases in the middle. Clones were sequenced by immunoSEQ multiplex PCR, and TCRdb holds only the in-frame ones, with some missing. In the table there are about 210,000 clones, 81% of which are singletons. This clone was counted a few times. Cohort 3 recovered donors had two negative PCRs, clearance, or symptom resolution. The sequence was obtained from a man in his forties who had recovered from COVID-19. Sequenced input: PBMCs or T cells enriched from blood (not recorded which). The rearrangement uses TRBV9 and TRBJ1-3, with D hard to call. The CDR3 DNA is TGTGCCAGCAGCGTAGATCGGTCGGTCGATTCCATATATTTT. Translated, it gives CASSVDRSVDSIYF.